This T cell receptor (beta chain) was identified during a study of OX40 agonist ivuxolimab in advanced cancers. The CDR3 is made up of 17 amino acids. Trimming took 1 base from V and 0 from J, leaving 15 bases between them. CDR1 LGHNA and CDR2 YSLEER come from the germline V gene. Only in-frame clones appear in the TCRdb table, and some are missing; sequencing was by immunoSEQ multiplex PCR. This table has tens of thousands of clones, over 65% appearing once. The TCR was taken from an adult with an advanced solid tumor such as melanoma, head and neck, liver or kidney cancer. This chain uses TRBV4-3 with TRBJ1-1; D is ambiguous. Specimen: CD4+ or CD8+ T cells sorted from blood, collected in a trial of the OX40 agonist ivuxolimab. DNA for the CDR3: TGCGCCAGCAGCCAAGTGAATCCGGGTGCGATGAACACTGAAGCTTTCTTT. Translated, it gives CASSQVNPGAMNTEAFF.